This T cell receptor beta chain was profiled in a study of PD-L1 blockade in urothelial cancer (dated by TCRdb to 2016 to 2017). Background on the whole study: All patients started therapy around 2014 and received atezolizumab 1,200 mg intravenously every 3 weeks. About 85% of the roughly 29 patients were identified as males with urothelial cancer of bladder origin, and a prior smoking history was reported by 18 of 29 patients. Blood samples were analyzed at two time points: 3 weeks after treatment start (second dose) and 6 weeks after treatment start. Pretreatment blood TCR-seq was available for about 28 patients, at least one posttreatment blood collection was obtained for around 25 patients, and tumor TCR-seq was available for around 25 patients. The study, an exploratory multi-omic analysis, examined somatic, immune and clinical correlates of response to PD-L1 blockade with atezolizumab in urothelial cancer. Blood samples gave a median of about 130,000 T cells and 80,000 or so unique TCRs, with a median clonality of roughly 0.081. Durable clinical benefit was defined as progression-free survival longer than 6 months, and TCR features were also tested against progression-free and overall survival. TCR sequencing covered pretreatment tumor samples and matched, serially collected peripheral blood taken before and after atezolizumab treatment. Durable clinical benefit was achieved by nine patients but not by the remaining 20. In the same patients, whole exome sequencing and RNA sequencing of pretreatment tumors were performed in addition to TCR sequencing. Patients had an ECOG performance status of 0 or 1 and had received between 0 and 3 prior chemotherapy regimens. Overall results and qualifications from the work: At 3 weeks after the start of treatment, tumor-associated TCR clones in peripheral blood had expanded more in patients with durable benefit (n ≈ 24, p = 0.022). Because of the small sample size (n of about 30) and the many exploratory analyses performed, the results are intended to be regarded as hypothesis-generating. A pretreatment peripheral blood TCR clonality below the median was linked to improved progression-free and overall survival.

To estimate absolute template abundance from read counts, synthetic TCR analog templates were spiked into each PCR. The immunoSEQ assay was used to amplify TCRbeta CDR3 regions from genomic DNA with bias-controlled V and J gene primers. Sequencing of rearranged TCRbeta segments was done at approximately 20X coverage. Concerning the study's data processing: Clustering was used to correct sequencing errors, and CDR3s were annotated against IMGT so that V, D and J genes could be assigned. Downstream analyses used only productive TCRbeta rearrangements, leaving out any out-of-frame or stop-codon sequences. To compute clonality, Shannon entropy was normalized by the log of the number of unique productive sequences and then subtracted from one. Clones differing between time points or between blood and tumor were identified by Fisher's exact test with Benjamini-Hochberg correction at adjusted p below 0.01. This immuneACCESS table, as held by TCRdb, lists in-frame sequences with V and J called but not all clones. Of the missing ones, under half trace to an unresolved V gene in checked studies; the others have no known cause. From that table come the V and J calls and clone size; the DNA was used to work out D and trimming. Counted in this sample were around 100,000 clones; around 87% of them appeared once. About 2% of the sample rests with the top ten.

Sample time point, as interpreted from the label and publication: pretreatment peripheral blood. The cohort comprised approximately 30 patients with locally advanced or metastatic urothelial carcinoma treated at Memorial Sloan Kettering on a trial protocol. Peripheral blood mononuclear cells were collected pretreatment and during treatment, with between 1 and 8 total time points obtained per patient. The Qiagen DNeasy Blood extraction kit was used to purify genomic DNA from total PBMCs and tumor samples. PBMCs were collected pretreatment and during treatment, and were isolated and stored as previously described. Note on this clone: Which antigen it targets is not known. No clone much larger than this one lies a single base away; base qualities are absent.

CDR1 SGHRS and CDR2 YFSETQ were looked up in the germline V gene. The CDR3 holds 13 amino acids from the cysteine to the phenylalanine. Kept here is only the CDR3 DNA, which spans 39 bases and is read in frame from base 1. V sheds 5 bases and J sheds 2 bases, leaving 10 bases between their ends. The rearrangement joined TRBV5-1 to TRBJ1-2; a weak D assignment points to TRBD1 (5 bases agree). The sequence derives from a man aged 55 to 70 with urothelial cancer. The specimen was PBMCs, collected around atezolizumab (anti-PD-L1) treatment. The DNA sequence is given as TGCGCCAGCAGACCTGACAGCAACTATGGCTACACCTTC. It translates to CASRPDSNYGYTF.